The source of this T cell receptor (beta chain) is a study of blood T cell repertoires in COVID-19. Study in general: Whether acute or convalescent, the COVID-19 samples came from the United States, Italy and Spain.

The CDR3 extends over 17 amino acids. The germline gives CDR1 LNHDA, CDR2 SQIVND (reference sequence). J was trimmed by 7 bases and V by 3 bases; bases with no gene match: 11. TCRdb keeps only in-frame clones here, not all; method: immunoSEQ multiplex PCR. The data contain 450,000 or so clones, roughly 89% of them singletons. The Seattle patients joined while their infection was active and were tracked longitudinally afterward. In this sample, this clone turned up once. The TCR originated in a man younger than 30 with COVID-19, enrolled during active disease. The chain couples TRBV19 to TRBJ2-2, with 10 bases that match TRBD1. Sequencing was carried out using peripheral blood. The CDR3 DNA reads TGTGCCAGTAGTATCGAGCCAGGACAGGGGGGTAACGGGGAGCTGTTTTTT. Translated, it gives CASSIEPGQGGNGELFF. The full variable domain, its missing parts supplied by reference TRBV19 and TRBJ2-2, is DGGITQSPKYLFRKEGQNVTLSCEQNLNHDAMYWYRQDPGQGLRLIYYSQIVNDFQKGDIAEGYSVSREKKESFPLTVTSAQKNPTAFYLCASSIEPGQGGNGELFFGEGSRLTVL.